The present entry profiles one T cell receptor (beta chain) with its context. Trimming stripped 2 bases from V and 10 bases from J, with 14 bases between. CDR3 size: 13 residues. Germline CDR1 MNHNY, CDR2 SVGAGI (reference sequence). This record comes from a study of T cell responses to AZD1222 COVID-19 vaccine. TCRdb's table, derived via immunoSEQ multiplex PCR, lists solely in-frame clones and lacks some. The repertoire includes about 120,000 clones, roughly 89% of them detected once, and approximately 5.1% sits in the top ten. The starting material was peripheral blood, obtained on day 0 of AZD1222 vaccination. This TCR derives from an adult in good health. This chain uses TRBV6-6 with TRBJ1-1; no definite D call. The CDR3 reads CASSYRSGYGAFF. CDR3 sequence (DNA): TGTGCCAGCAGTTACCGTAGTGGATATGGAGCTTTCTTT.